The 30 T cell receptor beta chains presented below share a single source sample, sequenced in a study of blood T cell repertoires in COVID-19. The data were produced by immunoSEQ multiplex PCR, yet TCRdb's version contains in-frame clones alone and is incomplete. Here the sample spans a few hundred thousand clones, roughly 88% being singletons. The sequencing input was PBMCs or T cells enriched from blood (not recorded which). All receptors come from a woman aged 50 to 60 who had recovered from COVID-19.

V and J are TRBV19 and TRBJ2-7, with a weak D call TRBD2 (6 bases). Trimming cost V 7 bases and J 0 bases, with 13 bases left between them. This CDR3 is built from 14 residues. CDR1 is LNHDA, CDR2 SQIVND, per germline (reference sequence). The CDR3 region has the DNA TGTGCCAGTACCTCGGGGGTGGGCTCCTACGAGCAGTACTTC. The encoded protein is CASTSGVGSYEQYF.

This chain links TRBV27 with TRBJ2-1; tentatively, D is TRBD2 (5 bases). V was clipped by 2 bases and J by 4 bases, with 12 bases between them. This CDR3 is 15 amino acids long. CDR1 is MNHEY, CDR2 SMNVEV, per germline (reference sequence). The DNA of the CDR3 is TGTGCCAGCAGTTTAGCCCTGGGCGGGTACAATGAGCAGTTCTTC. It encodes CASSLALGGYNEQFF.

The genes are TRBV24-1 and TRBJ2-7; the D is unclear. Germline values: CDR1 KGHDR, CDR2 SFDVKD. The CDR3 loop spans 12 amino acids. V was trimmed by 3 bases and J by 3 bases, leaving 5 bases between them. The CDR3 nucleotides read TGTGCCACCAGTGATCAGGACTACGAGCAGTACTTC. As protein: CATSDQDYEQYF.

The chain combines TRBV18 with TRBJ2-4, with a weak D call TRBD1 (5 bases). V lost 4 bases, J lost 1 base, and 5 bases lay in between. There are 13 residues in the CDR3. In germline, CDR1 is KGHSH, CDR2 LQKENI. This CDR3 is CASSQGAKNIQYF. DNA of the CDR3: TGTGCCAGCTCACAGGGGGCCAAAAACATTCAGTACTTC. Complete variable domain (other parts from reference TRBV18 and TRBJ2-4): NAGVMQNPRHLVRRRGQEARLRCSPMKGHSHVYWYRQLPEEGLKFMVYLQKENIIDESGMPKERFSAEFPKEGPSILRIQQVVRGDSAAYFCASSQGAKNIQYFGAGTRLSVL.

The V gene is TRBV14, the J gene TRBJ2-1; 10 bases map to TRBD2. Germline V gives CDR1 SGHDN, CDR2 FVKESK. The CDR3 runs 16 residues. V was clipped by 5 bases and J by 6 bases; unmatched bases: 10. CDR3 sequence reads: CASSSLAGVGLNEQFF. The DNA of the CDR3 is TGTGCCAGCAGCTCTCTAGCGGGAGTCGGCCTCAATGAGCAGTTCTTC. The variable domain in full, with the rest retrieved from reference TRBV14 and TRBJ2-1, is EAGVTQFPSHSVIEKGQTVTLRCDPISGHDNLYWYRRVMGKEIKFLLHFVKESKQDESGMPNNRFLAERTGGTYSTLKVQPAELEDSGVYFCASSSLAGVGLNEQFFGPGTRLTVL.

V gene TRBV29-1 combines with J gene TRBJ1-4; 8 positions match TRBD1. The CDR3 has 13 residues. Germline CDR1 SQVTM, CDR2 ANQGSEA. J gave up 7 bases and V 5 bases, and 6 bases lay outside the gene matches. The CDR3 bases are TGCAGCGTTCGGGACAGGAATGTTGAAAAACTGTTTTTT. It specifies CSVRDRNVEKLFF.

V is TRBV5-6 and J is TRBJ1-2, with 7 bases lining up with TRBD1. The CDR3 loop spans 12 amino acids. The V and J ends lost 4 bases and 8 bases, in that order; junction bases with no gene match: 5. Germline CDR1 and CDR2: SGHDT and YYEEEE. The CDR3 protein is CASSPGQMGYTF. CDR3 coding DNA: TGTGCCAGCAGCCCGGGACAGATGGGCTACACCTTC.

The chain carries TRBV27 and TRBJ1-4; tentatively, D is TRBD1 (5 bases). The CDR3 has 17 amino acids. The V and J ends lost 1 base and 6 bases respectively, with 18 bases between them. From germline, CDR1 is MNHEY and CDR2 SMNVEV (reference sequence). CDR3 protein: CASSLYLPAGSDEKLFF. The CDR3 DNA is TGTGCCAGCAGTTTATATCTGCCGGCAGGGTCGGATGAAAAACTGTTTTTT. Variable domain in full (rest from reference TRBV27 and TRBJ1-4): EAQVTQNPRYLITVTGKKLTVTCSQNMNHEYMSWYRQDPGLGLRQIYYSMNVEVTDKGDVPEGYKVSRKEKRNFPLILESPSPNQTSLYFCASSLYLPAGSDEKLFFGSGTQLSVL.

In DNA, the CDR3 is TGTGCCAGCAGTTTATTAGGGGGGGGCTACGAGCAGTACTTC. This encodes CASSLLGGGYEQYF. The chain carries TRBV28 and TRBJ2-7; D possibly corresponds to TRBD2 (7 bases). Germline-derived CDR1 and CDR2 are MDHEN and SYDVKM. V was trimmed by 1 base and J by 3 bases, leaving 10 bases between them. CDR3 length: 14 residues.

The V and J genes are TRBV5-5 and TRBJ2-7, with 8 bases fitting TRBD2. J was trimmed by 1 base and V by 2 bases; bases with no gene match: 5. The germline V gene encodes CDR1 SGHKS and CDR2 YYEKEE (reference sequence). This CDR3 has 15 residues. In nucleotides, the CDR3 is TGTGCCAGCAGCTTCTACGCGGGAGGTTCCTACGAGCAGTACTTC. Protein product: CASSFYAGGSYEQYF.

The rearrangement links TRBV4-1 to TRBJ2-1; 9 positions agree with TRBD2. The CDR3 is 14 amino acids. After removal of 6 bases from V and 7 bases from J, the junction contained 7 bases not matched to a gene. From germline, CDR1 is MGHRA and CDR2 YSYEKL. DNA of the CDR3: TGCGCCAGCAGTCATTGGCGGGAGGGAAATGAGCAGTTCTTC. Translated: CASSHWREGNEQFF.

V gene TRBV7-2 combines with J gene TRBJ2-7; D uncertain. Germline loops: CDR1 SGHTA, CDR2 FQGNSA. Between the trimmed V and J ends, which lost 1 base and 1 base, there was a span of 8 bases. The CDR3 has 14 amino acids. As DNA, the CDR3 is TGTGCCAGCAGCTTAGATTCCGGTTCCTACGAGCAGTACTTC. Encoded protein: CASSLDSGSYEQYF.

The chain joins TRBV5-5 to TRBJ2-2, with D uncertain. The CDR3 length is 14 residues. Trimming stripped 4 bases from V and 2 bases from J, with 9 bases between. In germline, CDR1 is SGHKS, CDR2 YYEKEE (reference sequence). CDR3 region: CASSPSRNTGELFF. CDR3 nucleotide sequence: TGTGCCAGCAGCCCCTCCCGTAACACCGGGGAGCTGTTTTTT.

In regard to this clone: In the same sample, other DNA sequences code for this CDR3. The chain carries TRBV18 and TRBJ2-1; a possible D gene is TRBD2 (6 bases). The V gene's germline CDR1 is KGHSH and CDR2 LQKENI. The V end was cut by 2 bases, the J end by 7 bases, with 9 bases between. The CDR3 is made up of 13 amino acids. CDR3 loop: CASSPGTDNEQFF. DNA for the CDR3: TGTGCCAGCTCACCAGGGACTGATAATGAGCAGTTCTTC.

This clone was detected many times. This sequence joins TRBV9 and TRBJ2-1; 9 bases agree with TRBD1. V shed 0 bases and J 1 base; nucleotides not matched to a gene: 2. This CDR3 contains 16 residues. The germline V gene encodes CDR1 SGDLS and CDR2 YYNGEE. CDR3 coding DNA: TGTGCCAGCAGCGTAGGAGGGACAGGGTCCTACAATGAGCAGTTCTTC. Its protein product is CASSVGGTGSYNEQFF.

V usage is TRBV28 and J usage is TRBJ2-7, with 7 bases that match TRBD2. The length of the CDR3 is 18 residues. Germline V gene sequence: CDR1 MDHEN, CDR2 SYDVKM. V gave up 8 bases and J gave up 9 bases; unmatched junction bases: 28. CDR3 sequence: CASHSIGTTHLDRVGQYF. CDR3 nucleotides: TGTGCCAGCCACAGTATTGGGACTACTCATCTAGATCGGGTGGGGCAGTACTTC. The full variable domain, completed using reference TRBV28 and TRBJ2-7, is DVKVTQSSRYLVKRTGEKVFLECVQDMDHENMFWYRQDPGLGLRLIYFSYDVKMKEKGDIPEGYSVSREKKERFSLILESASTNQTSMYLCASHSIGTTHLDRVGQYFGPGTRLTVT.

The gene calls are TRBV29-1 and TRBJ2-7, with D possibly TRBD1 on 5 matching bases. V was trimmed by 4 bases and J by 2 bases, leaving 9 bases between them. CDR1 SQVTM and CDR2 ANQGSEA come from the germline V gene. This CDR3 is built from 12 residues. The CDR3 region is CSVAGITYEQYF. Written as DNA, the CDR3 is TGCAGCGTTGCAGGGATTACCTACGAGCAGTACTTC.

This chain joins TRBV11-2 and TRBJ2-5; 13 bases are a match to TRBD2. This CDR3 has 18 residues. The ends lost 2 bases at V and 4 bases at J; junction bases unmatched: 10. Looked up from germline, CDR1 is SGHAT and CDR2 is FQNNGV. CDR3 residues: CASSLQGLAGELVETQYF. CDR3 bases: TGTGCCAGCAGCTTACAAGGACTAGCGGGAGAACTTGTAGAGACCCAGTACTTC.

This clone was seen only once. The rearrangement links TRBV7-2 to TRBJ2-5, with a weak D call TRBD2 (7 bases). V was cut by 5 bases and J by 5 bases, with 15 bases left in between. From germline, CDR1 is SGHTA and CDR2 FQGNSA. The CDR3 length is 14 residues. The CDR3 is CASSRGGSGETQYF. The CDR3 bases are TGTGCCAGCAGCAGGGGGGGCTCTGGCGAGACCCAGTACTTC.

This clone occurred once. The chain links TRBV27 to TRBJ2-7; weak D call: TRBD1 (5 bases). The CDR3 sequence is 15 residues long. Germline V gene data show CDR1 as MNHEY and CDR2 as SMNVEV (reference sequence). V was cut by 7 bases and J by 2 bases, with 18 bases left in between. The CDR3 nucleotides are TGTGCCAGCAAGAAGGGGTCGACGGACCCCTACGAGCAGTACTTC. Residues: CASKKGSTDPYEQYF.

This clone was observed a single time. This chain joins TRBV28 and TRBJ1-4, with TRBD1 as a possible D gene (6 bases). With 6 bases removed from V and 9 bases from J, the gap between germline ends came to 14 bases. The germline gives CDR1 MDHEN, CDR2 SYDVKM. This CDR3 region has 13 residues. The chain's CDR3 is CASRVLRDKKLFF. The CDR3 DNA follows: TGTGCCAGCAGAGTACTCCGGGACAAAAAACTGTTTTTT.

In its sample, this clone was seen once. The chain combines TRBV7-9 with TRBJ2-3; 7 positions agree with TRBD1. Per the germline V gene, CDR1 is SEHNR and CDR2 is FQNEAQ (reference sequence). The junction had 5 bases not matched to a gene; V was cut back by 3 bases and J by 2 bases. The CDR3 is 15 residues long. The CDR3 reads CASSLGTAPTDTQYF. CDR3 sequence (DNA): TGTGCCAGCAGCTTGGGGACAGCTCCCACAGATACGCAGTATTTT.

The table lists this clone with a count of one. The chain links TRBV2 to TRBJ1-1; 8 bases agree with TRBD1. Germline V lookup: CDR1 SNHLY, CDR2 FYNNEI. V trimming: 6 bases; J trimming: 1 base; junction bases outside the gene matches: 16. The length of the CDR3 is 18 residues. This CDR3 reads CASRGYYRTGTSNTEAFF. CDR3 sequence (DNA): TGTGCCAGCAGGGGTTATTACCGGACAGGGACGTCGAACACTGAAGCTTTCTTT. Variable domain in full (rest from reference TRBV2 and TRBJ1-1): EPEVTQTPSHQVTQMGQEVILRCVPISNHLYFYWYRQILGQKVEFLVSFYNNEISEKSEIFDDQFSVERPDGSNFTLKIRSTKLEDSAMYFCASRGYYRTGTSNTEAFFGQGTRLTVV.

This clone was seen only once. This chain links TRBV7-9 with TRBJ1-3, with 8 bases identical to TRBD1. The V gene end was trimmed by 1 base and the J gene end by 0 bases; junction bases not matched to a gene: 5. The CDR3 contains 17 residues. Germline CDR1 reads SEHNR; CDR2 reads FQNEAQ (reference sequence). For the CDR3, the DNA is TGTGCCAGCAGCTTAGTACAGGGGGTCTCCTCTGGAAACACCATATATTTT. As protein: CASSLVQGVSSGNTIYF.

DNA of the CDR3: TGTGCCAGCAGTGAAACAGGGGGCTCCTACGAGCAGTACTTC. Its protein product is CASSETGGSYEQYF. The chain couples TRBV28 to TRBJ2-7; TRBD1 aligns across 8 bases. Germline lookup yields CDR1 MDHEN and CDR2 SYDVKM. V lost 5 bases and J lost 0; bases outside the gene matches: 3. This CDR3 is 14 amino acids long. Full variable domain (missing parts from reference TRBV28 and TRBJ2-7): DVKVTQSSRYLVKRTGEKVFLECVQDMDHENMFWYRQDPGLGLRLIYFSYDVKMKEKGDIPEGYSVSREKKERFSLILESASTNQTSMYLCASSETGGSYEQYFGPGTRLTVT.

This chain joins TRBV7-2 and TRBJ2-7, with 9 bases matching TRBD2. The trim removed 5 bases at V and 4 bases at J, leaving 9 bases unmatched. CDR3 length: 15 amino acids. In germline, CDR1 is SGHTA, CDR2 FQGNSA. DNA for the CDR3: TGTGCCAGCAGCGTATCTAGCGGGAACTCGTACGAGCAGTACTTC. Its translation: CASSVSSGNSYEQYF.

The chain uses TRBV28 and TRBJ2-5; 9 bases fit TRBD2. Germline lookup yields CDR1 MDHEN and CDR2 SYDVKM. The CDR3 runs 16 residues. The J segment lost 5 bases and the V segment lost 3 bases, leaving 10 bases of the junction unmatched. The CDR3 spells CASSFRREGRGETQYF. The CDR3 nucleotides are TGTGCCAGCAGTTTCAGGCGGGAGGGCCGCGGGGAGACCCAGTACTTC.

This chain joins TRBV5-1 and TRBJ2-5; 10 positions match TRBD1. This CDR3 region has 16 residues. Trimming removed 0 bases from V and 6 bases from J; junction bases left unmatched: 8. Germline-derived CDR1 and CDR2 are SGHRS and YFSETQ. CDR3 DNA sequence: TGCGCCAGCAGCTTGGCGGCGACAGGGGGCACGAAGACCCAGTACTTC. Translated, it gives CASSLAATGGTKTQYF.

The genes are TRBV5-1 and TRBJ1-4; D not certain. The CDR3 has 14 amino acids. Germline CDR1 SGHRS, CDR2 YFSETQ. Trimming shortened V by 3 bases and J by 9 bases, and 15 bases separated the two germline ends. CDR3 loop: CASSSPMEFKKLFF. DNA of the CDR3: TGCGCCAGCAGCTCGCCGATGGAGTTTAAAAAACTGTTTTTT.

The chain is built from TRBV6-1 and TRBJ1-5; possible D gene TRBD1, 5 bases. The germline CDR1 and CDR2 sequences are MNHNS and SASEGT. Between the trimmed V and J ends, which lost 0 bases and 6 bases, there was a span of 15 bases. This CDR3 has 16 amino acids. CDR3 protein: CASSEATQGFSQPQHF. CDR3 nucleotides: TGTGCCAGCAGTGAAGCGACCCAGGGTTTCAGTCAGCCCCAGCATTTT.